The rows below give T cell receptor beta chains drawn from one sample of a study of T-cell memory formation after mild COVID-19. TCRdb re-analysed the 5' RACE reads in MiXCR, keeping a single row per CDR3 protein. The table has 350,000 to 450,000 distinct CDR3 sequences, about 15% seen once; the top ten hold roughly a fifth. What was sequenced was PBMCs or a T cell subset sorted from them (not recorded which). These receptors were taken from a man younger than 30 who had mild COVID-19 (a few samples of this study predate the infection). Cell type and time point are not known. CDR3s include the opening cysteine and the closing phenylalanine or tryptophan. The order of the fields is clone size, V gene, D gene, J gene, CDR3 protein, CDR3 DNA. A D gene is named only where the DNA matches it firmly. Only part of the rows carry a size: once, few, many, or a class if the clone is expanded.

>-|TRBV7-2|TRBD1|TRBJ1-4
CASSGRRGGEKLFF
TGTGCCAGCAGCGGTAGACGAGGGGGCGAAAAACTGTTTTTT
>-|TRBV19|TRBD1|TRBJ1-1
CASSKTGGSAEAFF
TGTGCCAGTAGCAAGACAGGGGGCAGCGCTGAAGCTTTCTTT
>-|TRBV20-1|TRBD1|TRBJ2-7
CSASGQVSEQYF
TGCAGTGCTTCGGGACAGGTCTCGGAGCAGTACTTC
>once|TRBV6-5|-|TRBJ1-4
CASSFFPGTAAGGQINEKLFF
TGTGCCAGCAGTTTTTTCCCCGGGACCGCGGCGGGTGGGCAGATTAATGAAAAACTGTTTTTT
>many|TRBV12-3/TRBV12-4|TRBD2|TRBJ2-3
CASRWTRLADTQYF
TGTGCCAGCAGATGGACTAGGCTCGCAGATACGCAGTATTTT
>few|TRBV6-6|-|TRBJ1-1
CASDGGNEAFF
TGTGCCAGCGACGGGGGCAATGAAGCTTTCTTT
>-|TRBV11-2|TRBD2|TRBJ2-7
CASSYLAGGASYEQYF
TGTGCCAGCAGCTATTTAGCGGGGGGAGCATCCTACGAGCAGTACTTC
>-|TRBV5-1|TRBD1|TRBJ1-6
CASSGEDRGNSPLHF
TGCGCCAGCAGCGGGGAAGACAGGGGGAATTCACCCCTCCACTTT
>-|TRBV2|TRBD2|TRBJ2-3
CASRGLASGADTQYF
TGTGCCAGCAGGGGACTAGCATCAGGCGCAGATACGCAGTATTTT
>few|TRBV5-1|-|TRBJ1-1
CASSLSPGDTEAFF
TGCGCCAGCAGCTTATCGCCCGGGGACACTGAAGCTTTCTTT
>few|TRBV4-3|-|TRBJ2-1
CASSRNFIGGSSYNEQFF
TGCGCCAGCAGCCGGAACTTCATAGGGGGAAGCTCCTACAATGAGCAGTTCTTC
>-|TRBV7-2|-|TRBJ1-1
CASSFVRGEAFF
TGTGCCAGCAGCTTCGTAAGAGGTGAAGCTTTCTTT
>-|TRBV2|-|TRBJ1-5
CASSGEISPQHF
TGTGCCAGCAGTGGAGAAATCAGCCCCCAGCATTTT
>-|TRBV4-2|-|TRBJ1-1
CASSQEGGRRNTEAFF
TGTGCCAGCAGCCAAGAGGGCGGGCGTAGGAACACTGAAGCTTTCTTT
>few|TRBV20-1|-|TRBJ1-4
CSAALGIRNEKLFF
TGCAGTGCTGCCCTCGGGATCAGGAATGAAAAACTGTTTTTT
>few|TRBV7-8|TRBD1|TRBJ1-1
CASHLNRGLNTEAFF
TGTGCCAGCCACCTCAACAGGGGTTTGAACACTGAAGCTTTCTTT
>-|TRBV7-9|-|TRBJ2-2
CASSSSPGGAGTGELFF
TGTGCCAGCAGCTCAAGCCCCGGGGGCGCGGGCACCGGGGAGCTGTTTTTT
>-|TRBV7-9|-|TRBJ2-3
CAREDTDTQYF
TGTGCCAGGGAGGACACAGATACGCAGTATTTT
>few|TRBV7-2|TRBD1|TRBJ2-7
CASRLGQQSYEQYF
TGTGCCAGCAGGTTGGGACAGCAATCTTACGAGCAGTACTTC
>-|TRBV6-1|-|TRBJ1-3
CASSDGPGRNTIYF
TGTGCCAGCAGTGATGGGCCAGGCAGAAACACCATATATTTT
>few|TRBV28|-|TRBJ2-1
CASSLTGTSRGEQFF
TGTGCCAGCAGTTTGACAGGGACTAGTCGAGGTGAGCAGTTCTTC
>few|TRBV7-2|TRBD1|TRBJ1-2
CASAGQGNYNYGYTF
TGTGCCAGCGCGGGACAGGGGAATTATAACTATGGCTACACCTTC
>-|TRBV7-2|-|TRBJ1-4
CASSPRVGGEKLFF
TGTGCCAGCAGCCCCAGGGTGGGGGGCGAAAAACTGTTTTTT
>-|TRBV20-1|TRBD1|TRBJ2-2
CSARAADRVSTGELFF
TGCAGTGCTAGAGCCGCGGACAGGGTATCCACCGGGGAGCTGTTTTTT
>few|TRBV12-5|-|TRBJ2-5
CASGLGLGGEGETQYF
TGTGCTAGTGGTTTGGGACTAGGGGGGGAAGGGGAGACCCAGTACTTC
>-|TRBV6-2/TRBV6-3|-|TRBJ2-1
CASSYSVRSGSYNEQFF
TGTGCCAGCAGTTACTCGGTGAGAAGCGGTTCCTACAATGAGCAGTTCTTC
>-|TRBV9|TRBD2|TRBJ2-5
CASSVGDSGGVETQYF
TGTGCCAGCAGCGTAGGGGATAGCGGGGGGGTGGAGACCCAGTACTTC
>-|TRBV4-2|-|TRBJ1-1
CASSETVMNTEAFF
TGTGCCAGCAGCGAGACAGTAATGAACACTGAAGCTTTCTTT
>many|TRBV7-2|-|TRBJ2-7
CASSSGPTYEQYF
TGTGCCAGCAGCTCCGGTCCTACCTACGAGCAGTACTTC